The 32 T cell receptor beta chains below were found in one sample sequenced in a study of cytomegalovirus exposure and HLA in healthy donors. PCR employed 60 Vbeta and 13 Jbeta primers. Only in-frame clones appear in the TCRdb table, and some are missing; sequencing was by immunoSEQ multiplex PCR. The table has about 190,000 clones, over 70% seen once. The source material was PBMCs. Source of these receptors: a woman under 30 in good health and CMV-seronegative.

For this clone: An end of the junction does not agree with germline; a read error may underlie this. The chain employs TRBV7-7 and TRBJ2-2; 9 positions match TRBD2. This CDR3 contains 15 residues. The germline V gene encodes CDR1 SSHAT and CDR2 FNYEAQ (reference sequence). This CDR3 reads CASSWVAGDTGELFF. In DNA form, the CDR3 reads TGTGCTAGCAGCTGGGTAGCGGGGGACACCGGGGAGCTGTTTTTT.

This clone was detected a few times. This chain connects TRBV29-1 to TRBJ1-1; no clear D. V shed 3 bases and J shed 10 bases, with 3 bases lying between them. CDR1 is SQVTM and CDR2 is ANQGSEA in the germline V gene. The CDR3 is made up of 8 amino acids. The CDR3 loop reads CSVDRAFF. The DNA for the CDR3 is TGCAGCGTTGACCGAGCTTTCTTT.

This chain uses TRBV5-1 with TRBJ1-1; D is ambiguous. This CDR3 has 14 residues. Germline V lookup: CDR1 SGHRS, CDR2 YFSETQ. V was trimmed by 0 bases and J by 6 bases, leaving 12 bases between them. CDR3 sequence: CASSLDQTRSEAFF. The DNA for the CDR3 is TGCGCCAGCAGCTTGGATCAGACGAGGTCTGAAGCTTTCTTT.

CDR3 amino acids: CASSSPSLPGNTEAFF. The CDR3 nucleotides are TGTGCCAGCAGTTCGCCCAGCTTGCCGGGGAACACTGAAGCTTTCTTT. The chain is built from TRBV27 and TRBJ1-1, with D uncertain. V dropped 4 bases and J dropped 1 base, with 16 bases sitting between them. Germline CDR1 is MNHEY and CDR2 is SMNVEV (reference sequence). This CDR3 comprises 16 residues.

The chain carries TRBV27 and TRBJ2-7, with 7 bases identical to TRBD1. V shed 5 bases and J 11 bases; nucleotides not matched to a gene: 15. From germline, CDR1 is MNHEY and CDR2 SMNVEV (reference sequence). The CDR3 sequence is 14 residues long. The chain's CDR3 is CASSHGTEGQWKYF. The CDR3 nucleotides read TGTGCCAGCAGTCACGGGACAGAAGGACAGTGGAAGTACTTC.

The chain employs TRBV4-1 and TRBJ1-1; TRBD1 is a possible D gene (5 bases). V gave up 2 bases and J gave up 0 bases, with 16 bases separating them. Germline CDR1 and CDR2: MGHRA and YSYEKL. The CDR3 covers 17 residues. The CDR3 DNA reads TGCGCCAGCAGCCAACCGGGGGAGTTAGACATGAACACTGAAGCTTTCTTT. Its translation is CASSQPGELDMNTEAFF.

The rearrangement uses TRBV30 and TRBJ2-1; TRBD2 agrees at 12 bases. Losses at the gene ends were 0 bases for V and 10 bases for J; bases not matched to a gene: 4. The germline V gene has CDR1 GTSNPN and CDR2 SVGIG (reference sequence). The CDR3 runs to 14 residues. The CDR3 DNA follows: TGTGCCTGGAGTGTACTAGCGGGAGGTGGGGAGCAGTTCTTC. This codes for CAWSVLAGGGEQFF.

J is TRBJ2-5 and V is TRBV28, with 8 bases identical to TRBD1. V was pared by 2 bases and J by 3 bases, with 5 bases of the junction left unmatched. Per the germline V gene, CDR1 is MDHEN and CDR2 is SYDVKM. This CDR3 has 15 residues. The DNA for the CDR3 is TGTGCCAGCAGTTTACTACAGGGGGTAGAAGAGACCCAGTACTTC. Amino acids: CASSLLQGVEETQYF.

The rearrangement links TRBV28 to TRBJ2-7; D is uncertain. CDR3 length: 13 amino acids. CDR1 and CDR2 (germline): MDHEN, SYDVKM. Trimming removed 8 bases from V and 3 bases from J, with 14 bases in between. This CDR3 reads CASRHLPDYEQYF. The DNA for the CDR3 is TGTGCCAGCCGACATTTGCCCGACTACGAGCAGTACTTC.

The rearrangement links TRBV6-1 to TRBJ1-1; D is ambiguous. Germline values: CDR1 MNHNS, CDR2 SASEGT. This CDR3 region has 14 residues. The germline V and J ends were trimmed by 6 bases and 2 bases, with 13 bases remaining between them. This CDR3 reads CASSFDNFNTEAFF. CDR3 nucleotides: TGTGCCAGCAGCTTCGACAACTTCAACACTGAAGCTTTCTTT.

The V call is TRBV27, the J call TRBJ2-5, with 11 bases aligning to TRBD2. TRBJ2-7 matches the DNA end more closely, so the J call is doubtful. CDR3 length: 15 amino acids. Germline V gene sequence: CDR1 MNHEY, CDR2 SMNVEV (reference sequence). In DNA form, the CDR3 reads TGTGCCAGCAGTTTACTAGCGGGAGGCCTCCCCGAGCAGTACTTC. It encodes CASSLLAGGLPEQYF.

This clone was found once. The rearrangement joins TRBV4-2 to TRBJ2-5, with D tentatively TRBD2 (6 bases). Trimming pared 4 bases from V and 2 bases from J, leaving 8 bases between. The CDR3 sequence is 13 residues long. CDR1 is LGHNA, CDR2 YNFKEQ, per germline. The CDR3 coding sequence is TGTGCCAGCAGCCTCGGGGGACAAGAGACCCAGTACTTC. Residues: CASSLGGQETQYF.

This clone was picked up one time. The rearrangement joins TRBV30 to TRBJ1-5; a weak D match, TRBD1 (6 bases). V dropped 3 bases and J dropped 1 base, with 13 bases sitting between them. CDR3 length: 15 amino acids. Germline V gene lookup returns CDR1 GTSNPN and CDR2 SVGIG (reference sequence). CDR3 in amino acids: CAWRAGAWSNQPQHF. In DNA form, the CDR3 reads TGTGCCTGGAGGGCAGGGGCATGGAGCAATCAGCCCCAGCATTTT.

The chain links TRBV5-1 to TRBJ1-5, with D possibly being TRBD1 (6 bases). Looked up from germline, CDR1 is SGHRS and CDR2 is YFSETQ. The germline V and J ends were trimmed by 0 bases and 2 bases, with 12 bases remaining between them. This CDR3 is 16 amino acids long. The CDR3 DNA follows: TGCGCCAGCAGCTTGGGACCCGGGACACGCAATCAGCCCCAGCATTTT. This translates into CASSLGPGTRNQPQHF.

V is TRBV6-1 and J is TRBJ1-4; 8 positions match TRBD1. CDR3 length: 15 residues. V gave up 7 bases and J gave up 2 bases; unmatched junction bases: 6. CDR1 MNHNS and CDR2 SASEGT come from the germline V gene. This CDR3 is CASNDRGLTNEKLFF. CDR3 sequence (DNA): TGTGCCAGCAACGACAGGGGCCTTACTAATGAAAAACTGTTTTTT.

The chain links TRBV5-8 to TRBJ2-7, with 7 bases identical to TRBD1. The CDR3 extends over 14 amino acids. Germline V gives CDR1 SGHTS, CDR2 YDEGEE. Germline trimming cut 4 bases from V and 1 base from J; bases unmatched to any gene: 5. The CDR3, as DNA: TGTGCCAGCAGCGCAACAGGGGCGTCCTACGAGCAGTACTTC. Its protein is CASSATGASYEQYF.

The chain uses TRBV14 and TRBJ2-1; D ambiguous. Germline CDR1 reads SGHDN; CDR2 reads FVKESK. Trimming pared 0 bases from V and 6 bases from J, leaving 6 bases between. CDR3 size: 13 residues. The CDR3 reads CASSQETSNEQFF. The DNA for the CDR3 is TGTGCCAGCAGCCAAGAGACATCCAATGAGCAGTTCTTC.

This clone was seen a handful of times. The chain uses TRBV5-6 and TRBJ1-2, with D possibly being TRBD1 (6 bases). The V gene lost 1 base and the J gene lost 2 bases, with 9 bases spanning the gap. The CDR3 has 14 amino acids. Germline assignment: CDR1 SGHDT and CDR2 YYEEEE. The CDR3 here is CASSLRTENYGYTF. The CDR3 nucleotides are TGTGCCAGCAGCTTGAGGACAGAGAACTATGGCTACACCTTC.

J is TRBJ1-6 and V is TRBV6-5, with D maybe TRBD1 (6 bases). The CDR3 runs to 15 residues. Germline V CDR1 and CDR2: MNHEY, SVGAGI. With 6 bases removed from V and 7 bases from J, the gap between germline ends came to 16 bases. The CDR3 spells CASRLVQGLNSPLHF. The DNA for the CDR3 is TGTGCCAGCAGATTAGTACAGGGTTTGAATTCACCCCTCCACTTT.

The chain uses TRBV6-5 and TRBJ1-2, with D perhaps matching TRBD1 (5 bases). This CDR3 is 11 amino acids long. The germline CDR1 and CDR2 sequences are MNHEY and SVGAGI. Deletions cut 8 bases from V and 2 bases from J, with 6 bases between. This CDR3 is CASGQNYGYTF. The CDR3 DNA sequence: TGTGCCAGCGGACAAAACTATGGCTACACCTTC.

This clone came up once. V and J are TRBV15 and TRBJ1-5, with 9 positions matching TRBD1. The CDR3 spans 14 residues. The V segment lost 6 bases and the J segment 6 bases; nucleotides outside the gene matches: 6. Germline CDR1 and CDR2: LNHNV and YYDKDF (reference sequence). The CDR3 region is CATRQDRGTQPQHF. DNA for the CDR3: TGTGCCACCAGACAGGACAGGGGAACTCAGCCCCAGCATTTT.

The J gene is TRBJ2-1, the V gene TRBV5-1; TRBD1 aligns across 9 bases. Germline-derived CDR1 and CDR2 are SGHRS and YFSETQ. With 4 bases clipped from V and 4 bases from J, the junction kept 3 bases outside the gene matches. The CDR3 is 14 residues long. For the CDR3, the DNA is TGCGCCAGCAGCCGACAGGGGGATTACAATGAGCAGTTCTTC. This encodes CASSRQGDYNEQFF. Filled out from reference TRBV5-1 and TRBJ2-1, the complete variable domain reads KAGVTQTPRYLIKTRGQQVTLSCSPISGHRSVSWYQQTPGQGLQFLFEYFSETQRNKGNFPGRFSGRQFSNSRSEMNVSTLELGDSALYLCASSRQGDYNEQFFGPGTRLTVL.

The rearrangement joins TRBV19 to TRBJ1-5; possibly TRBD1 for D (6 bases). V dropped 1 base and J dropped 6 bases, with 10 bases sitting between them. The CDR3 runs to 14 residues. Looked up from germline, CDR1 is LNHDA and CDR2 is SQIVND (reference sequence). The CDR3: CASSIGGPAQPQHF. In nucleotides, the CDR3 is TGTGCCAGTAGTATAGGGGGGCCGGCTCAGCCCCAGCATTTT. The full variable domain, its missing parts supplied by reference TRBV19 and TRBJ1-5, is DGGITQSPKYLFRKEGQNVTLSCEQNLNHDAMYWYRQDPGQGLRLIYYSQIVNDFQKGDIAEGYSVSREKKESFPLTVTSAQKNPTAFYLCASSIGGPAQPQHFGDGTRLSIL.

This rearrangement joins TRBV29-1 to TRBJ2-7; D may be TRBD2 (5 bases). V was cut by 3 bases and J by 3 bases, with 6 bases left in between. Germline V gives CDR1 SQVTM, CDR2 ANQGSEA. CDR3 size: 11 residues. The CDR3 is CSVEGSYEQYF. The CDR3 DNA is TGCAGCGTTGAGGGGAGCTACGAGCAGTACTTC.

This chain connects TRBV9 to TRBJ2-5; 7 bases align to TRBD2. This CDR3 comprises 14 residues. Germline assignment: CDR1 SGDLS and CDR2 YYNGEE. The V gene end was trimmed by 0 bases and the J gene end by 2 bases; junction bases not matched to a gene: 1. CDR3 sequence: CASSVVGGQETQYF. The CDR3 nucleotides read TGTGCCAGCAGCGTAGTCGGGGGGCAAGAGACCCAGTACTTC.

The chain employs TRBV2 and TRBJ2-5; the D is unclear. In germline, CDR1 is SNHLY, CDR2 FYNNEI. V was shortened by 3 bases and J by 3 bases, with 8 bases between the two germline ends. This CDR3 has 13 residues. CDR3 DNA sequence: TGTGCCAGCAGTGACCTCGGAGAAGAGACCCAGTACTTC. Translating it yields CASSDLGEETQYF.

The chain carries TRBV1 and TRBJ2-1; TRBD2, the table's D call, was not compared with the DNA. TRBV1 represents a pseudogene. This CDR3 comprises 16 residues. DNA for the CDR3: TGCACCAGCAGCCCCCTCGGGACTAGAGGTGTTAGCGAGCAGTTCTTC. Protein: CTSSPLGTRGVSEQFF.

This chain joins TRBV2 and TRBJ2-3, with 9 bases aligning to TRBD2. The CDR3 contains 15 residues. Trimming removed 4 bases from V and 0 bases from J; junction bases left unmatched: 2. The germline gives CDR1 SNHLY, CDR2 FYNNEI. The CDR3: CASSATSGSTDTQYF. The CDR3 DNA sequence: TGTGCCAGCAGTGCGACTAGCGGTAGCACAGATACGCAGTATTTT.

This chain connects TRBV5-1 to TRBJ1-4; no definite D call. The CDR3 covers 15 residues. Trimming stripped 0 bases from V and 4 bases from J, with 10 bases between. Germline V CDR1 and CDR2: SGHRS, YFSETQ. The CDR3 DNA follows: TGCGCCAGCAGCTTGGATCGCCAGATTAATGAAAAACTGTTTTTT. Residues: CASSLDRQINEKLFF.

The chain joins TRBV11-2 to TRBJ2-3; 9 positions match TRBD2. Germline V gene sequence: CDR1 SGHAT, CDR2 FQNNGV. With 5 bases clipped from V and 2 bases from J, the junction kept 5 bases outside the gene matches. The CDR3 totals 15 residues. Here the CDR3 reads CASSPRTSDTDTQYF. As DNA, the CDR3 is TGTGCCAGCAGCCCCCGGACTAGCGACACAGATACGCAGTATTTT.

The chain has TRBV4-1 and TRBJ1-1; perhaps TRBD1 as D (5 bases). V lost 4 bases and J 4 bases, leaving 7 bases between the germline ends. CDR3 size: 12 residues. Per germline, CDR1 MGHRA and CDR2 YSYEKL. CDR3 nucleotides: TGCGCCAGCAGCCGCGACAGCACTGAAGCTTTCTTT. Its protein product is CASSRDSTEAFF.

The chain is built from TRBV7-2 and TRBJ1-1, with no clear D. V lost 1 base to trimming and J lost 6 bases, with 12 bases between them. The CDR3 consists of 14 residues. Germline lookup yields CDR1 SGHTA and CDR2 FQGNSA. CDR3 in amino acids: CASSLVAVVAEAFF. CDR3 in DNA: TGTGCCAGCAGCTTAGTAGCGGTCGTCGCTGAAGCTTTCTTT.